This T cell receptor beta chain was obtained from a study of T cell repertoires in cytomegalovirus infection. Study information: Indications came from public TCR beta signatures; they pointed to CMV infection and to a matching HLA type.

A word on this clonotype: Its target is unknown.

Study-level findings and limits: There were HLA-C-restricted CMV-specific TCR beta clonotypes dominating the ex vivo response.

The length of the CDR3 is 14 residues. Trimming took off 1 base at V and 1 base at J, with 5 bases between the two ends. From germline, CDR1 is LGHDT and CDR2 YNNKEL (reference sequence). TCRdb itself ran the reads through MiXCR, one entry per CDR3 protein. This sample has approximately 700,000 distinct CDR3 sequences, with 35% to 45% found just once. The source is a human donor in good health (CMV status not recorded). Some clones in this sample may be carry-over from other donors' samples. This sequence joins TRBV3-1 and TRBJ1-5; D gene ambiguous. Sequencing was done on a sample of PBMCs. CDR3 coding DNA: TGTGCCAGCAGCCAAGGGTGGAGCAATCAGCCCCAGCATTTT. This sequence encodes CASSQGWSNQPQHF.